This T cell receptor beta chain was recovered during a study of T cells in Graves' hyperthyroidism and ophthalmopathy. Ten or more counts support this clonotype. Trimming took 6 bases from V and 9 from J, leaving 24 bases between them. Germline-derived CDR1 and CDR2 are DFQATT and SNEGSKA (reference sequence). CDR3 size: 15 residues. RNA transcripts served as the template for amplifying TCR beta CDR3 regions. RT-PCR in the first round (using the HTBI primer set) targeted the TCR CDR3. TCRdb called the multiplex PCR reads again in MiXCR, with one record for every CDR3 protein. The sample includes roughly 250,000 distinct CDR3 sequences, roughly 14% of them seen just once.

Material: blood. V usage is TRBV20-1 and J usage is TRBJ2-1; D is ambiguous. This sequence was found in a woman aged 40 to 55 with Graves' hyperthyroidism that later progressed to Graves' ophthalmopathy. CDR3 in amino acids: CSAREHGVVSREQFF. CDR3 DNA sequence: TGCAGTGCGCGAGAGCATGGGGTGGTGTCGCGTGAGCAGTTCTTC.